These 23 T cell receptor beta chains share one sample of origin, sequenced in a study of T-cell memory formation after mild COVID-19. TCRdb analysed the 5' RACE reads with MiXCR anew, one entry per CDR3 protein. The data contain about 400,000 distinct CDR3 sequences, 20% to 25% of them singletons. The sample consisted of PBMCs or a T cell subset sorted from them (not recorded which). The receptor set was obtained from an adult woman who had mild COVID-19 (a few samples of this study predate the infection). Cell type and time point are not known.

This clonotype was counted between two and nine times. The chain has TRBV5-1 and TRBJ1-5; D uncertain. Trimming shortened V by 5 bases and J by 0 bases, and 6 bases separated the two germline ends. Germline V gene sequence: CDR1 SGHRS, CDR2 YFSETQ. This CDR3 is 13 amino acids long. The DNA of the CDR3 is TGCGCCAGCAGGGGAGATAGCAATCAGCCCCAGCATTTT. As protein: CASRGDSNQPQHF.

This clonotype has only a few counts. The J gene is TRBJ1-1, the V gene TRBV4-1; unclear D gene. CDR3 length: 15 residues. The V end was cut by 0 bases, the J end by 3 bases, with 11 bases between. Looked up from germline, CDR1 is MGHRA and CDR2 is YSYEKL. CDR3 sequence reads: CASSQDPRPDTEAFF. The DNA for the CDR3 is TGCGCCAGCAGCCAAGACCCCCGGCCGGACACTGAAGCTTTCTTT.

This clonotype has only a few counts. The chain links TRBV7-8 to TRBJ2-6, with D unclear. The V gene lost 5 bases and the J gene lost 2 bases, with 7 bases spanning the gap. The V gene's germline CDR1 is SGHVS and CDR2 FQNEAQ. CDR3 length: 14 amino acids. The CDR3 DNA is TGTGCCAGCAGCGTGGGGACTGGGGCCAACGTCCTGACTTTC. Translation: CASSVGTGANVLTF.

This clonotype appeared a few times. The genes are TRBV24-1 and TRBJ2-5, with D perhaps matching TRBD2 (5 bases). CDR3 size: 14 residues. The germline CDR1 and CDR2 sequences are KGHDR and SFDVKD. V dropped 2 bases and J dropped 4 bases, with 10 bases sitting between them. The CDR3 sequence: CATSDSWRTETQYF. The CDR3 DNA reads TGTGCCACCAGTGATTCATGGAGGACAGAGACCCAGTACTTC.

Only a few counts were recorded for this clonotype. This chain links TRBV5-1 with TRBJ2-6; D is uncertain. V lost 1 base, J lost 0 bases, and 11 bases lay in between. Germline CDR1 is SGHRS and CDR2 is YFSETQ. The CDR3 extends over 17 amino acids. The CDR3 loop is CASSLSSINSGANVLTF. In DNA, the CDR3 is TGCGCCAGCAGCTTGAGCAGCATAAACTCTGGGGCCAACGTCCTGACTTTC.

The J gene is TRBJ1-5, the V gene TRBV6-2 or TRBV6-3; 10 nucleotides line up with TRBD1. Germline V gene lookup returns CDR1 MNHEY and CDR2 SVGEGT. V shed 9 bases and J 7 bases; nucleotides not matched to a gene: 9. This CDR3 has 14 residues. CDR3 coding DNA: TGTGCCAGGATGGGACAGGGGCGGGAGCAGCCCCAGCATTTT. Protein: CARMGQGREQPQHF.

The CDR3 DNA reads as TGTGCCAGCAGTTTAGATAGTAGCTCTGGGGCCAACGTCCTGACTTTC. This codes for CASSLDSSSGANVLTF. The chain couples TRBV27 to TRBJ2-6; D uncertain. Germline-derived CDR1 and CDR2 are MNHEY and SMNVEV (reference sequence). The CDR3 is made up of 16 amino acids. The ends were cut back, 2 bases at V and 0 bases at J, with 8 bases in the middle.

Written as DNA, the CDR3 is TGCGCCAGCAGCCAAGAAGACGCGGGGGCGGCCGGGGAGCTGTTTTTT. Its translation: CASSQEDAGAAGELFF. This chain uses TRBV4-3 with TRBJ2-2, with D possibly being TRBD2 (7 bases). V was clipped by 0 bases and J by 6 bases, with 14 bases between them. This CDR3 contains 16 residues. CDR1 and CDR2 from the germline V gene are LGHNA and YSLEER.

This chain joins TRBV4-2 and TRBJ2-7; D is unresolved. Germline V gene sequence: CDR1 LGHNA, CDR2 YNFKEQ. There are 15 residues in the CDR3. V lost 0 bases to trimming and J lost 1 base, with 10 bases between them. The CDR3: CASSQDQGPSYEQYF. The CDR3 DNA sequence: TGTGCCAGCAGCCAAGATCAAGGACCATCCTACGAGCAGTACTTC.

The CDR3 sequence: CASIQVPDYGYTF. The CDR3 nucleotides are TGTGCCAGCATTCAAGTGCCTGACTATGGCTACACCTTC. This chain joins TRBV2 and TRBJ1-2; D is uncertain. Germline CDR1 and CDR2: SNHLY and FYNNEI. This CDR3 has 13 residues. The V end was cut by 7 bases, the J end by 3 bases, with 12 bases between.

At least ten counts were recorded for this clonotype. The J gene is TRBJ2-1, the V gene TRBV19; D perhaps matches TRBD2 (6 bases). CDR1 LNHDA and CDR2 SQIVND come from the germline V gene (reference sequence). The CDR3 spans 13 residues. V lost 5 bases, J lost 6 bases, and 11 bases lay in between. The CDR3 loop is CASSLAPGNEQFF. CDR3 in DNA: TGTGCCAGTAGTCTAGCGCCAGGCAATGAGCAGTTCTTC.

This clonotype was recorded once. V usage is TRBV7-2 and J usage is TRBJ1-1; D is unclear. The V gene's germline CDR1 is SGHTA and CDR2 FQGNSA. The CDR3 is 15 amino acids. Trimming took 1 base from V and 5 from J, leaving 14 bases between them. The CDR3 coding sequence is TGTGCCAGCAGCTTAGATCCAGGTCGCGGGACTGAAGCTTTCTTT. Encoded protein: CASSLDPGRGTEAFF.

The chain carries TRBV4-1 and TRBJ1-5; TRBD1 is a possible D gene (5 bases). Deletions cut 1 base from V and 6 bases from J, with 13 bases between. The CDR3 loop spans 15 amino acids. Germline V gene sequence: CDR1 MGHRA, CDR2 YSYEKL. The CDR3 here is CASSQGKGSGQPQHF. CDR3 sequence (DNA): TGCGCCAGCAGCCAAGGGAAGGGGTCAGGTCAGCCCCAGCATTTT.

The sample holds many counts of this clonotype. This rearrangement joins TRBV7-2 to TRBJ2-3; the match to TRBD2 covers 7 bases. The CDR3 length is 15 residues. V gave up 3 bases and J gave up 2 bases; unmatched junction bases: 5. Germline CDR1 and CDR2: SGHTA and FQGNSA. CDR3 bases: TGTGCCAGCAGCTTTGGGACTATCAACACAGATACGCAGTATTTT. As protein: CASSFGTINTDTQYF.

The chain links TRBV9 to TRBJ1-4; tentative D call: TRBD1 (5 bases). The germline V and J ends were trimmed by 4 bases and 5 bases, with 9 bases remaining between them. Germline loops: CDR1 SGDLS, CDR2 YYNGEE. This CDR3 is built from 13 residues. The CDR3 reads CASSQQENEKLFF. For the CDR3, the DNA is TGTGCCAGCAGCCAACAGGAGAATGAAAAACTGTTTTTT.

CDR3 sequence reads: CASSLVSSGQETQYF. The CDR3 nucleotides read TGTGCCAGCAGCTTAGTTTCTAGCGGTCAAGAGACCCAGTACTTC. This sequence joins TRBV7-2 and TRBJ2-5, with 7 bases identical to TRBD2. The CDR3 sequence is 15 residues long. Trimming took 1 base from V and 2 from J; bases not matched to a gene: 4. In germline, CDR1 is SGHTA, CDR2 FQGNSA. The full variable domain, rest sourced from reference TRBV7-2 and TRBJ2-5, is GAGVSQSPSNKVTEKGKDVELRCDPISGHTALYWYRQSLGQGLEFLIYFQGNSAPDKSGLPSDRFSAERTGGSVSTLTIQRTQQEDSAVYLCASSLVSSGQETQYFGPGTRLLVL.

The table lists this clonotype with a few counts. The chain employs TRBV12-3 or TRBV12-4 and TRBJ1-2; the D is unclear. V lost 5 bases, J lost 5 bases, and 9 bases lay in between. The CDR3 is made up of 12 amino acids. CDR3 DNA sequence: TGTGCCAGCAGTAGCAACGAGTATGGCTACACCTTC. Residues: CASSSNEYGYTF.

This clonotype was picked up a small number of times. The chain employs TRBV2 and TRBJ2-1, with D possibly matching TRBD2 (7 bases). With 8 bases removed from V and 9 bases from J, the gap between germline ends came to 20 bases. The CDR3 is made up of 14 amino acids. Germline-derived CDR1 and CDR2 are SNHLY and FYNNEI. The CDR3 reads CASHSGGRRFEQFF. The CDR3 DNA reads TGTGCCAGCCATTCGGGGGGCCGTCGGTTTGAGCAGTTCTTC.

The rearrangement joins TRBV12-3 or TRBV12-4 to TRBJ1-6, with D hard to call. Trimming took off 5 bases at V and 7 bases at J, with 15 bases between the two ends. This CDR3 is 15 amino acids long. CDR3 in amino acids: CASSPRRARNSPLHF. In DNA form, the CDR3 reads TGTGCCAGCAGTCCCAGACGTGCCCGCAATTCACCCCTCCACTTT.

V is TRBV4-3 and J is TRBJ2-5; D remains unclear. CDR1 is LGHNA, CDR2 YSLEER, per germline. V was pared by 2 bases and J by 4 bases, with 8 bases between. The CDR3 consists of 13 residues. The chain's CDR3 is CASSQTLGETQYF. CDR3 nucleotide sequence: TGCGCCAGCAGCCAAACTTTGGGAGAGACCCAGTACTTC.

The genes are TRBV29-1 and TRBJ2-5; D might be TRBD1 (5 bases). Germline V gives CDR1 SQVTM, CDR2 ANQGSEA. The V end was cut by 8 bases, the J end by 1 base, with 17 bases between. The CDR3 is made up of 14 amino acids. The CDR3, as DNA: TGCAGCACTATAAGGGGCGGTCTCCAAGAGACCCAGTACTTC. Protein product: CSTIRGGLQETQYF.

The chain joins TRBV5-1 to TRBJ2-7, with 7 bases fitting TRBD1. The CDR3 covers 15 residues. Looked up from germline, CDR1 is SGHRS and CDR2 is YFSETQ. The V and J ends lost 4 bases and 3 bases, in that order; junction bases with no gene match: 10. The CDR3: CASSNPGTDHYEQYF. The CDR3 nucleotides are TGCGCCAGCAGCAACCCCGGGACAGATCACTACGAGCAGTACTTC.

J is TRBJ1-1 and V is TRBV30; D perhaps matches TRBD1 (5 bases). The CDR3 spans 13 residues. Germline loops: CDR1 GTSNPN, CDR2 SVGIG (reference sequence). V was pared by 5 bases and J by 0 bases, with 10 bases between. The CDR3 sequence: CAWATGLNTEAFF. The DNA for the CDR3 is TGTGCCTGGGCTACAGGCTTGAACACTGAAGCTTTCTTT.